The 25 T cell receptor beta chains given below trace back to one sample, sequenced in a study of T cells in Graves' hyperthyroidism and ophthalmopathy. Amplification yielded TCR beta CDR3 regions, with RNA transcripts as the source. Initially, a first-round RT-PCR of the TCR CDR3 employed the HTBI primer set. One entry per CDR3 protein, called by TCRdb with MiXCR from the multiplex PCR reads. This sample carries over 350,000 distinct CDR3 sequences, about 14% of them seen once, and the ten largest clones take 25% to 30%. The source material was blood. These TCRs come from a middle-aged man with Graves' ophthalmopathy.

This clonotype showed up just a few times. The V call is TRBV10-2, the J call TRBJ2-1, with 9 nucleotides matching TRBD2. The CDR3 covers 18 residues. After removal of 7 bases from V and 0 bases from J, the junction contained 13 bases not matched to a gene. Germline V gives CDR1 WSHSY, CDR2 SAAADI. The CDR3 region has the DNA TGCGCCAGCACCCGGGGATCTAGCGGGAACTTCTCCTACAATGAGCAGTTCTTC. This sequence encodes CASTRGSSGNFSYNEQFF.

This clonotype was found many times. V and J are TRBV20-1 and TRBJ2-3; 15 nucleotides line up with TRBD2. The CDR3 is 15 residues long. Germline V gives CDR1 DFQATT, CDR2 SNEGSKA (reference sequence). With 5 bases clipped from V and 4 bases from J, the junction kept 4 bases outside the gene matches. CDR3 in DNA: TGCAGTGCTCGCGGACTAGCGGGAGGGGCAGATACGCAGTATTTT. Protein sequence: CSARGLAGGADTQYF.

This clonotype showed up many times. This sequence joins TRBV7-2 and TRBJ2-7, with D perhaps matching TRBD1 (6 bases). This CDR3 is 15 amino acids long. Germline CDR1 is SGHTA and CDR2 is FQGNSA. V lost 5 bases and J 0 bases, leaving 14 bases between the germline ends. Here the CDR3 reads CASSLNRGYSYEQYF. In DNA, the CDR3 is TGTGCCAGCAGCCTTAATAGGGGGTACTCCTACGAGCAGTACTTC. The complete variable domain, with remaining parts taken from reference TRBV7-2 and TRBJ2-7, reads GAGVSQSPSNKVTEKGKDVELRCDPISGHTALYWYRQSLGQGLEFLIYFQGNSAPDKSGLPSDRFSAERTGGSVSTLTIQRTQQEDSAVYLCASSLNRGYSYEQYFGPGTRLTVT.

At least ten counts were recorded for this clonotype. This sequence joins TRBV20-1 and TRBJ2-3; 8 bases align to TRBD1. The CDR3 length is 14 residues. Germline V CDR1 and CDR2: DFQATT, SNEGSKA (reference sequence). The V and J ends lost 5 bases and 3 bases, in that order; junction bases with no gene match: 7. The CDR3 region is CSAPGGIGTDTQYF. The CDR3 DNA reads TGCAGTGCTCCAGGGGGCATCGGTACAGATACGCAGTATTTT.

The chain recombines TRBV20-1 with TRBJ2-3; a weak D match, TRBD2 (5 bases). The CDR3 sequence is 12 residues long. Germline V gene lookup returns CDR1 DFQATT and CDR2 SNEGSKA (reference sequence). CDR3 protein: CSPGENLDTQYF. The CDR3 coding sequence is TGCAGCCCCGGGGAAAACTTAGATACGCAGTATTTT.

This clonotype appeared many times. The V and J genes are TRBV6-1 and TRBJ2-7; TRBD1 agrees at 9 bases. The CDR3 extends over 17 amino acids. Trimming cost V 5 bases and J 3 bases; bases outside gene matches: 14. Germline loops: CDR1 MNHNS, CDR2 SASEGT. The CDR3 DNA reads TGTGCCAGCAGTCCCGGGACAGGGATAAAGCAAGTCTACGAGCAGTACTTC. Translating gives CASSPGTGIKQVYEQYF.

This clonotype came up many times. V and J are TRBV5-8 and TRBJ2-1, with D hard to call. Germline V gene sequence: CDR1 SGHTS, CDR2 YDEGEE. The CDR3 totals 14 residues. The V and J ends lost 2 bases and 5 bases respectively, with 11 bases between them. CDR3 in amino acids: CASSFLGNDNEQFF. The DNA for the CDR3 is TGTGCCAGCAGCTTTTTAGGAAACGACAATGAGCAGTTCTTC.

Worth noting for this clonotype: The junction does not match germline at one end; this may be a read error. In nucleotides, the CDR3 is TGCAGTGCTACTGCTGGGGCCTTC. Translated: CSATAGAF. The chain uses TRBV20-1 and TRBJ1-2; D is unclear. The germline CDR1 and CDR2 sequences are DFQATT and SNEGSKA (reference sequence). The CDR3 is made up of 8 amino acids.

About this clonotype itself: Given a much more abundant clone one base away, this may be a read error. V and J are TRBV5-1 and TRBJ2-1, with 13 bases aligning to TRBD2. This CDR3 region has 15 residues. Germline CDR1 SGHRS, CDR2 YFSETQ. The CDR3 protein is CVSSGETGTSGKQFF. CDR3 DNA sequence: TGCGTCAGCAGCGGAGAAACCGGGACTAGCGGGAAGCAGTTCTTC.

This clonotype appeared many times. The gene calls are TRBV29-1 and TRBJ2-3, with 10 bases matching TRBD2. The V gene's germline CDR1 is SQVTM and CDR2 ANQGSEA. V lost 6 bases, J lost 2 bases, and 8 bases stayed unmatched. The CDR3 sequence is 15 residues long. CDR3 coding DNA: TGCAGCGTGGCGGGGACTAGCGAGCACACAGATACGCAGTATTTT. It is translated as CSVAGTSEHTDTQYF.

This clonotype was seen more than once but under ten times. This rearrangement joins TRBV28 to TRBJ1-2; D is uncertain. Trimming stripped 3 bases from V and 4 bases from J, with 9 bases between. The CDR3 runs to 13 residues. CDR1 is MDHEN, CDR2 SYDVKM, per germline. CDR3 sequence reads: CASSFVPSYGYTF. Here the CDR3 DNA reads TGTGCCAGCAGTTTTGTCCCCAGCTATGGCTACACCTTC.

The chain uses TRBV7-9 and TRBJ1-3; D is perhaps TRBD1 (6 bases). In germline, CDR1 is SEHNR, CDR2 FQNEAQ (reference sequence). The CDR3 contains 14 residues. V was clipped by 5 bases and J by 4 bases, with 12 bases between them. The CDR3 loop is CASSVTQGGNTIYF. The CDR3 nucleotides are TGTGCCAGCAGCGTGACCCAGGGGGGAAACACCATATATTTT. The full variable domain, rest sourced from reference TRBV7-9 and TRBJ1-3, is DTGVSQNPRHKITKRGQNVTFRCDPISEHNRLYWYRQTLGQGPEFLTYFQNEAQLEKSRLLSDRFSAERPKGSFSTLEIQRTEQGDSAMYLCASSVTQGGNTIYFGEGSWLTVV.

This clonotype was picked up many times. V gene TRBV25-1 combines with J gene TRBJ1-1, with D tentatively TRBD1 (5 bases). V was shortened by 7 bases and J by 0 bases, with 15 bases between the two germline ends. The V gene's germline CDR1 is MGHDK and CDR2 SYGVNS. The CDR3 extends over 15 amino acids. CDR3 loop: CASKRGSLLNTEAFF. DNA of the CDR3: TGTGCCAGCAAAAGGGGATCCCTTCTGAACACTGAAGCTTTCTTT.

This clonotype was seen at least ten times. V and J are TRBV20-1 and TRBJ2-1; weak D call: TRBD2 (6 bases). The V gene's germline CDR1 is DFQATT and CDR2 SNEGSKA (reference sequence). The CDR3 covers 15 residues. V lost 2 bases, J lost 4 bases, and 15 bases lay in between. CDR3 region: CSARFAGRIYNEQFF. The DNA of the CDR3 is TGCAGTGCTAGATTTGCGGGGCGAATATACAATGAGCAGTTCTTC.

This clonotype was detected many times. DNA of the CDR3: TGTGCCAGCAGCGTAGTAAACTTTATATCCTACAATGAGCAGTTCTTC. As protein: CASSVVNFISYNEQFF. V gene TRBV7-9 combines with J gene TRBJ2-1; D uncertain. Germline assignment: CDR1 SEHNR and CDR2 FQNEAQ (reference sequence). Trimming took 5 bases from V and 1 from J, leaving 15 bases between them. CDR3 length: 16 residues.

Written as DNA, the CDR3 is TGTGCCAGCAGTTATCAACAGCAGAATGAAAAACTGTTTTTT. As protein: CASSYQQQNEKLFF. The V call is TRBV6-2 or TRBV6-3, the J call TRBJ1-4; no reliable D call. V dropped 3 bases and J dropped 5 bases, with 10 bases sitting between them. Germline lookup yields CDR1 MNHEY and CDR2 SVGEGT. CDR3 length: 14 residues.

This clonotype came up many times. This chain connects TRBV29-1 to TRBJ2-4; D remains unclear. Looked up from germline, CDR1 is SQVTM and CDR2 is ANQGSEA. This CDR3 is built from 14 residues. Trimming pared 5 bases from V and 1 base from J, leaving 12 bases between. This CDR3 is CSVSQSAAKNIQYF. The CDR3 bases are TGCAGCGTTTCTCAATCAGCGGCCAAAAACATTCAGTACTTC.

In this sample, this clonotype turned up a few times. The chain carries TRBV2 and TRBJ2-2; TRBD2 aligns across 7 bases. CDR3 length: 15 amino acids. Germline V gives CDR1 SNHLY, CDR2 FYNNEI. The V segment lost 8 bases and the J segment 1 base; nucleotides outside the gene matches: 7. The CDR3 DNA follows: TGTGCCAGCGGGGGGGAGACAGTGAACACCGGGGAGCTGTTTTTT. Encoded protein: CASGGETVNTGELFF.

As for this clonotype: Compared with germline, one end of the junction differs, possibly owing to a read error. The DNA of the CDR3 is TGTGCCAGCAGGCTTACCTCAGACAACTATGGCCACACCTTC. Translated, it gives CASRLTSDNYGHTF. The chain uses TRBV7-2 and TRBJ1-2; D is unclear. The germline V gene encodes CDR1 SGHTA and CDR2 FQGNSA. The CDR3 covers 14 residues.

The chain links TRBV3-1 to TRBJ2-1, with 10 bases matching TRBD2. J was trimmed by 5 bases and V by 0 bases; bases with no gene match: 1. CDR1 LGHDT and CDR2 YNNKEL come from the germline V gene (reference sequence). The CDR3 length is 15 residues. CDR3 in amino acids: CASSQEGLADNEQFF. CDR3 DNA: TGTGCCAGCAGCCAAGAAGGACTAGCGGACAATGAGCAGTTCTTC.

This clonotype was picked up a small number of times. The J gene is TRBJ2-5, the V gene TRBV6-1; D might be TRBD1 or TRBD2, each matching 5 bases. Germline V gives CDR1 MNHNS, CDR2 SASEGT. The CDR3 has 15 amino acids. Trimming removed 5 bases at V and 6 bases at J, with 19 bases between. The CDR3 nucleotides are TGTGCCAGCAGTACCACCTGGGAGAGGGGACAGACCCAGTACTTC. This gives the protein CASSTTWERGQTQYF.

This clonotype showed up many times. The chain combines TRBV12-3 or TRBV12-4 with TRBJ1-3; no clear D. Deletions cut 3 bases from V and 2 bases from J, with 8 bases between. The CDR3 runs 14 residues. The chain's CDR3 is CASSFLTPGNTIYF. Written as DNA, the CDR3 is TGTGCCAGCAGTTTCTTGACGCCTGGAAACACCATATATTTT.

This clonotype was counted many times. CDR3 DNA: TGCAGTGCTAGTGACACATACACAGATACGCAGTATTTT. Amino acids: CSASDTYTDTQYF. J is TRBJ2-3 and V is TRBV20-1; D ambiguous. The CDR3 consists of 13 residues. The V and J ends lost 3 bases and 2 bases respectively, with 9 bases between them. The germline V gene has CDR1 DFQATT and CDR2 SNEGSKA (reference sequence).

DNA for the CDR3: TGTGCCAGCAGTTTAATGGGACTAGCGGGAAATACGCAGTATTTT. This codes for CASSLMGLAGNTQYF. The rearrangement links TRBV27 to TRBJ2-3, with 13 nucleotides matching TRBD2. The CDR3 is 15 residues long. J lost 7 bases, V lost 2 bases, and 3 bases had no gene match. The germline CDR1 and CDR2 sequences are MNHEY and SMNVEV (reference sequence).

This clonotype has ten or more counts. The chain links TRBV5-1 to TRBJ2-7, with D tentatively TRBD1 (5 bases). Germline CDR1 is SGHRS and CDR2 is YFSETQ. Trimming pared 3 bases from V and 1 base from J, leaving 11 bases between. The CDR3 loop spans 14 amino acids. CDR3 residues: CASSWGSGSYEQYF. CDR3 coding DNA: TGCGCCAGCAGCTGGGGCAGTGGGTCCTACGAGCAGTACTTC.